A selection of T cell receptor beta chains follows, all from one sample in a study of CD8 T cells in ankylosing spondylitis. In TCRdb, the 5' RACE reads were re-called with MiXCR into one record per CDR3 protein. The repertoire has about 390,000 distinct CDR3 sequences, approximately 20% of them found once; the top ten carry about 17%. Input material: blood, either unsorted or a sorted T cell fraction (not recorded which). The receptors stem from a male donor with ankylosing spondylitis. Each CDR3 is given with its conserved first and last residue. The order of the fields is D gene, CDR3 length, J gene, clone size, V gene, CDR3 protein, CDR3 DNA. The D gene is left open where the match is weak. Size values are once, few and many counts, or a class for expanded clones, and some rows have none.

>.|13|TRBJ2-7|few|TRBV28
CASSLEQVYEQYF
TGTGCCAGCAGTTTAGAACAAGTCTACGAGCAGTACTTC
>TRBD2|18|TRBJ2-3|.|TRBV11-1
CASSSTMGASGTTDTQYF
TGTGCCAGCAGTTCCACTATGGGTGCTAGCGGGACCACAGATACGCAGTATTTT
>TRBD1|15|TRBJ2-1|.|TRBV12-3/TRBV12-4
CASSFPWDSNNEQFF
TGTGCCAGCAGTTTTCCTTGGGACAGTAACAATGAGCAGTTCTTC
>TRBD1|15|TRBJ2-2|.|TRBV9
CASSVDGQGPGELFF
TGTGCCAGCAGCGTAGACGGACAGGGCCCCGGGGAGCTGTTTTTT
>.|14|TRBJ1-2|.|TRBV29-1
CSVVTGRVNYGYTF
TGCAGCGTTGTTACAGGGCGGGTAAACTATGGCTACACCTTC
>TRBD1|14|TRBJ2-2|.|TRBV10-3
CATAGQGNTGELFF
TGTGCCACCGCCGGACAGGGGAATACCGGGGAGCTGTTTTTT
>.|16|TRBJ2-1|few|TRBV6-4
CASSGTSGRSYNEQFF
TGTGCCAGCAGTGGCACAAGCGGCCGCTCCTACAATGAGCAGTTCTTC
>.|11|TRBJ1-3|few|TRBV29-1
CSVEGGNTIYF
TGCAGCGTTGAAGGTGGAAACACCATATATTTT
>TRBD1|14|TRBJ1-5|.|TRBV2
CASILDRGGQPQHF
TGTGCCAGCATCCTCGACAGGGGAGGACAGCCCCAGCATTTT
>.|12|TRBJ2-7|.|TRBV11-2
CASSLPFYEQYF
TGTGCCAGCAGCTTACCCTTCTATGAGCAGTACTTC
>.|14|TRBJ2-2|.|TRBV11-3
CASSPFKGTGELFF
TGTGCCAGCAGCCCTTTTAAGGGTACCGGGGAGCTGTTTTTT
>.|16|TRBJ1-4|.|TRBV7-9
CASSSGSLSFNEKLFF
TGTGCCAGCAGCTCAGGAAGCCTTAGCTTTAATGAAAAACTGTTTTTT
>TRBD1|13|TRBJ2-7|many|TRBV12-3/TRBV12-4
CASSPGQFYEQYF
TGTGCCAGCAGTCCGGGACAGTTCTACGAGCAGTACTTC